Listed here are 9 T cell receptor beta chains from one sample, sequenced in a study of CD8+CD57+ T cells in acquired aplastic anemia. Those patients picked for sequencing had displayed CD8+CD57+ cell expansion on flow cytometry. The study profiled TCR beta VDJ and CDR3 using genomic DNA as template. From the reads, TCRdb called clonotypes with MiXCR, one entry per CDR3 protein. The sample yields roughly 290,000 distinct CDR3 sequences, roughly 61% seen once. Sequencing was carried out using sorted CD4+, CD8+, or CD8+CD57+ T cells (not recorded which) from PBMCs. The receptors come from a human donor with aplastic anemia.

The chain is built from TRBV9 and TRBJ2-2, with unresolved D. CDR3 length equals 13 residues. With 7 bases removed from V and 0 bases from J, the gap between germline ends came to 7 bases. CDR1 and CDR2 from the germline V gene are SGDLS and YYNGEE. The CDR3 nucleotides are TGTGCCAGCTCAAGTACGAACACCGGGGAGCTGTTTTTT. Translation: CASSSTNTGELFF.

This chain connects TRBV7-8 to TRBJ2-7, with D perhaps matching TRBD2 (5 bases). This CDR3 comprises 15 residues. CDR1 and CDR2 from the germline V gene are SGHVS and FQNEAQ. V shed 5 bases and J shed 7 bases, with 21 bases lying between them. The CDR3 nucleotides are TGTGCCAGCAGCACGCCCCTCGAGGGCCTAGGAGAGCAGTACTTC. Translated: CASSTPLEGLGEQYF.

This clonotype has a count of ten or more. This rearrangement joins TRBV5-1 to TRBJ2-5; 9 positions match TRBD2. The CDR3 contains 15 residues. Looked up from germline, CDR1 is SGHRS and CDR2 is YFSETQ. Unmatched junction bases numbered 7, after V lost 4 bases and J lost 3 bases. CDR3: CASSTGLAGKETQYF. CDR3 DNA: TGCGCCAGCAGCACGGGACTAGCCGGAAAAGAGACCCAGTACTTC.

For the CDR3, the DNA is TGTGCCAGCGGACAGGAGACTGAAGCTTTCTTT. Translating it yields CASGQETEAFF. This chain uses TRBV7-3 with TRBJ1-1; 7 nucleotides agree with TRBD1. The V gene's germline CDR1 is SGHTA and CDR2 FQGTGA. This CDR3 has 11 amino acids. With 8 bases clipped from V and 5 bases from J, the junction kept 2 bases outside the gene matches.

The chain is built from TRBV7-3 and TRBJ2-7, with D possibly TRBD2 on 6 matching bases. In germline, CDR1 is SGHTA, CDR2 FQGTGA. V lost 5 bases, J lost 6 bases, and 14 bases lay in between. There are 13 residues in the CDR3. The CDR3 here is CASSVGRICEQYF. The CDR3 coding sequence is TGTGCCAGCAGCGTTGGGAGGATCTGCGAGCAGTACTTC.

This clonotype was counted a few times. The J gene is TRBJ2-7, the V gene TRBV7-2; a weak D match, TRBD1 (7 bases). Trimming pared 4 bases from V and 5 bases from J, leaving 15 bases between. Germline V gene sequence: CDR1 SGHTA, CDR2 FQGNSA. The CDR3 consists of 14 residues. For the CDR3, the DNA is TGTGCCAGCAGCTACCTACAGGGGAGGCACGAGCAGTACTTC. This gives the protein CASSYLQGRHEQYF. Using reference TRBV7-2 and TRBJ2-7 for the parts outside the CDR3, the full variable domain is GAGVSQSPSNKVTEKGKDVELRCDPISGHTALYWYRQSLGQGLEFLIYFQGNSAPDKSGLPSDRFSAERTGGSVSTLTIQRTQQEDSAVYLCASSYLQGRHEQYFGPGTRLTVT.

A few counts support this clonotype. CDR3 sequence: CASSLGTGLSQETQYF. The CDR3 DNA sequence: TGTGCCAGCAGCTTAGGGACAGGGTTATCCCAAGAGACCCAGTACTTC. The chain recombines TRBV7-8 with TRBJ2-5; 8 bases are a match to TRBD1. The germline gives CDR1 SGHVS, CDR2 FQNEAQ. The CDR3 has 16 amino acids. Trimming took 1 base from V and 1 from J; bases not matched to a gene: 5. The complete variable domain, with remaining parts taken from reference TRBV7-8 and TRBJ2-5, reads GAGVSQSPRYKVAKRGQDVALRCDPISGHVSLFWYQQALGQGPEFLTYFQNEAQLDKSGLPSDRFFAERPEGSVSTLKIQRTQQEDSAVYLCASSLGTGLSQETQYFGPGTRLLVL.

This clonotype occurred once. J is TRBJ2-7 and V is TRBV5-6; TRBD1 or TRBD2 may be the D gene (5 bases each). CDR1 is SGHDT and CDR2 is YYEEEE in the germline V gene. Trimming stripped 3 bases from V and 4 bases from J, with 8 bases between. This CDR3 has 12 amino acids. CDR3 loop: CASSSREYEQYF. The DNA for the CDR3 is TGTGCCAGCAGCTCCAGGGAGTACGAGCAGTACTTC. Complete variable domain (other parts from reference TRBV5-6 and TRBJ2-7): DAGVTQSPTHLIKTRGQQVTLRCSPKSGHDTVSWYQQALGQGPQFIFQYYEEEERQRGNFPDRFSGHQFPNYSSELNVNALLLGDSALYLCASSSREYEQYFGPGTRLTVT.

This clonotype appeared a few times. The V gene is TRBV29-1, the J gene TRBJ2-1, with 7 bases identical to TRBD1. The CDR3 covers 14 residues. Germline V CDR1 and CDR2: SQVTM, ANQGSEA. Trimming cost V 7 bases and J 2 bases; bases outside gene matches: 8. Here the CDR3 reads CSALDRPTYNEQFF. The CDR3, as DNA: TGCAGCGCCCTGGACAGGCCGACCTACAATGAGCAGTTCTTC.